A single T cell receptor beta chain is shown here with its context. The data derive from a study of blood T cell repertoires in COVID-19. The study drew participants aged about 18 to 89 years from fewer than 30 US areas. Looked up from germline, CDR1 is LGHDT and CDR2 is YNNKEL (reference sequence). The CDR3 runs 17 residues. After removal of 1 base from V and 2 bases from J, the junction contained 9 bases not matched to a gene. Per the original methods: Scientists estimated how many nucleated cells there were by amplifying reference gene primers. Generated by immunoSEQ multiplex PCR, the TCRdb table keeps only in-frame clones and is missing some. V, J and clone size derive from that table, while D and trimming were established from the DNA sequence. The sample yields roughly 340,000 clones, 80% to 90% seen once.

This rearrangement joins TRBV3-1 (or the pseudogene TRBV3-2) to TRBJ2-5; the match to TRBD2 covers 8 bases. The sequencing input was PBMCs or T cells enriched from blood (not recorded which). This TCR was sampled from a man in his forties in a cohort exposed to, infected with or recovered from COVID-19 (not recorded which). CDR3 loop: CASSQGRTSGIQETQYF. DNA for the CDR3: TGTGCCAGCAGCCAAGGTCGTACTAGCGGCATTCAAGAGACCCAGTACTTC.